These 18 T cell receptor beta chains came from one sample sequenced in a study of blood T cell repertoires in COVID-19. The table came from immunoSEQ multiplex PCR; TCRdb's copy has only in-frame clones and leaves some out. The sample carries around 140,000 clones, approximately 90% recorded once. The material sequenced was peripheral blood. The receptors were sampled from a woman aged 50 to 65 with acute or convalescent COVID-19.

The chain carries TRBV6-4 and TRBJ2-3, with 12 bases aligning to TRBD2. V dropped 2 bases and J dropped 2; count of bases not matched to a gene: 5. The germline V gene encodes CDR1 MRHNA and CDR2 SNTAGT. CDR3 length: 17 amino acids. This CDR3 reads CASSDTASGGDTDTQYF. In nucleotides, the CDR3 is TGTGCCAGCAGTGACACGGCTAGCGGGGGGGACACAGATACGCAGTATTTT.

The rearrangement links TRBV4-1 to TRBJ1-2; 10 nucleotides align to TRBD1. The V segment lost 4 bases and the J segment 6 bases; nucleotides outside the gene matches: 11. From germline, CDR1 is MGHRA and CDR2 YSYEKL. This CDR3 comprises 16 residues. The CDR3: CASSPVPGQGSDGYTF. DNA for the CDR3: TGCGCCAGCAGCCCCGTGCCGGGACAGGGGTCGGATGGCTACACCTTC.

CDR3 in DNA: TGTGCCAGCAGCCCTAGACGGGGGACAGGGGGCTTTTACGAGCAGTACTTC. This gives the protein CASSPRRGTGGFYEQYF. V is TRBV7-2 and J is TRBJ2-7; 12 bases fit TRBD1. Germline V lookup: CDR1 SGHTA, CDR2 FQGNSA. The J segment lost 4 bases and the V segment lost 5 bases, leaving 12 bases of the junction unmatched. This CDR3 has 17 residues.

The sample holds a few counts of this clone. The V call is TRBV7-9, the J call TRBJ1-5, with 11 bases aligning to TRBD1. With 4 bases clipped from V and 0 bases from J, the junction kept 5 bases outside the gene matches. This CDR3 comprises 17 residues. Germline assignment: CDR1 SEHNR and CDR2 FQNEAQ (reference sequence). DNA for the CDR3: TGTGCCAGCAGCTCGGGACAGGGGGTCTATAGCAATCAGCCCCAGCATTTT. Translating gives CASSSGQGVYSNQPQHF.

The genes are TRBV5-5 and TRBJ1-2; the match to TRBD1 covers 7 bases. Germline CDR1 reads SGHKS; CDR2 reads YYEKEE (reference sequence). The CDR3 is 15 amino acids. J lost 0 bases, V lost 3 bases, and 5 bases had no gene match. This CDR3 is CASSSWTGTNYGYTF. CDR3 nucleotide sequence: TGTGCCAGCAGCTCGTGGACAGGAACTAACTATGGCTACACCTTC.

The chain is built from TRBV15 and TRBJ1-4; tentative D call: TRBD1 (5 bases). Germline CDR1 and CDR2: LNHNV and YYDKDF (reference sequence). The CDR3 is made up of 16 amino acids. V lost 0 bases, J lost 6 bases, and 14 bases lay in between. The CDR3 loop reads CATSRDRTWVDEKLFF. The DNA of the CDR3 is TGTGCCACCAGCAGAGACCGGACATGGGTTGATGAAAAACTGTTTTTT. Together with reference TRBV15 and TRBJ1-4, the CDR3 gives the full variable domain: DAMVIQNPRYQVTQFGKPVTLSCSQTLNHNVMYWYQQKSSQAPKLLFHYYDKDFNNEADTPDNFQSRRPNTSFCFLDIRSPGLGDTAMYLCATSRDRTWVDEKLFFGSGTQLSVL.

The gene calls are TRBV19 and TRBJ1-5, with TRBD1 matching over 8 bases. The trim removed 1 base at V and 7 bases at J, leaving 3 bases unmatched. This CDR3 has 14 residues. Germline V CDR1 and CDR2: LNHDA, SQIVND (reference sequence). The CDR3, as DNA: TGTGCCAGTAGTATAGGGACAGGGCGGCAGCCCCAGCATTTT. This gives the protein CASSIGTGRQPQHF. The whole variable domain, filled in from reference TRBV19 and TRBJ1-5, reads DGGITQSPKYLFRKEGQNVTLSCEQNLNHDAMYWYRQDPGQGLRLIYYSQIVNDFQKGDIAEGYSVSREKKESFPLTVTSAQKNPTAFYLCASSIGTGRQPQHFGDGTRLSIL.

This clone was detected only a few times. The chain employs TRBV24-1 and TRBJ1-2; the D gene is possibly TRBD1 (5 bases). V lost 3 bases to trimming and J lost 8 bases, with 18 bases between them. CDR1 and CDR2 (germline): KGHDR, SFDVKD. The CDR3 length is 15 residues. The CDR3 reads CATSDPDRAGRGYTF. CDR3 DNA sequence: TGTGCCACCAGTGATCCAGATCGGGCAGGGCGAGGCTACACCTTC.

This sequence joins TRBV9 and TRBJ1-6, with TRBD1 as a possible D gene (6 bases). The length of the CDR3 is 14 residues. Trimming removed 4 bases at V and 7 bases at J, with 12 bases between. Germline CDR1 reads SGDLS; CDR2 reads YYNGEE. The DNA of the CDR3 is TGTGCCAGCAGCTTGCGGGGGGCCAATTCACCCCTCCACTTT. Encoded protein: CASSLRGANSPLHF.

The chain uses TRBV10-2 and TRBJ2-1; TRBD2 is a possible D gene (6 bases). The CDR3 sequence is 15 residues long. Germline assignment: CDR1 WSHSY and CDR2 SAAADI. Deletions cut 6 bases from V and 4 bases from J, with 16 bases between. Written as DNA, the CDR3 is TGCGCCAGCAGAATATTAGAGGGAGGATACAATGAGCAGTTCTTC. Its protein is CASRILEGGYNEQFF.

The chain links TRBV5-1 to TRBJ1-4; D unclear. Germline CDR1 reads SGHRS; CDR2 reads YFSETQ. CDR3 length: 14 amino acids. Deletions cut 0 bases from V and 7 bases from J, with 10 bases between. Here the CDR3 DNA reads TGCGCCAGCAGCTTGGGAGGAGGCGGTGAAAAACTGTTTTTT. Translation gives CASSLGGGGEKLFF. The entire variable domain, with the rest obtained from reference TRBV5-1 and TRBJ1-4, is as follows: KAGVTQTPRYLIKTRGQQVTLSCSPISGHRSVSWYQQTPGQGLQFLFEYFSETQRNKGNFPGRFSGRQFSNSRSEMNVSTLELGDSALYLCASSLGGGGEKLFFGSGTQLSVL.

The chain is built from TRBV7-2 and TRBJ2-3; D perhaps matches TRBD2 (6 bases). Trimming shortened V by 6 bases and J by 5 bases, and 21 bases separated the two germline ends. This CDR3 spans 16 amino acids. The germline gives CDR1 SGHTA, CDR2 FQGNSA. The CDR3 nucleotides read TGTGCCAGCAGTATTAGCGGACACCTACTGAGAGATACGCAGTATTTT. The encoded protein is CASSISGHLLRDTQYF.

CDR3 coding DNA: TGCGCCAGCAGCCCGATGGGGAGTCTGCGGAACACTGAAGCTTTCTTT. Translated: CASSPMGSLRNTEAFF. The chain is built from TRBV4-1 and TRBJ1-1; D gene uncertain. The CDR3 sequence is 16 residues long. Germline CDR1 is MGHRA and CDR2 is YSYEKL. V was cut by 4 bases and J by 1 base, with 16 bases left in between.

The rearrangement uses TRBV4-1 and TRBJ2-1; tentative D call: TRBD1 (8 bases). Trimming shortened V by 6 bases and J by 4 bases, and 13 bases separated the two germline ends. Germline V CDR1 and CDR2: MGHRA, YSYEKL. This CDR3 contains 14 residues. CDR3 in amino acids: CASRGQGGYNEQFF. The CDR3 region has the DNA TGCGCCAGCAGAGGACAGGGAGGGTACAATGAGCAGTTCTTC.

The count of this clone is one. V is TRBV5-1 and J is TRBJ1-6; 8 nucleotides line up with TRBD1. Germline V gene data show CDR1 as SGHRS and CDR2 as YFSETQ. V lost 0 bases and J lost 8; bases outside the gene matches: 4. CDR3 length: 15 amino acids. The CDR3 loop reads CASSLAGGVYSPLHF. The CDR3 DNA reads as TGCGCCAGCAGCTTGGCAGGGGGCGTTTATTCACCCCTCCACTTT.

The V gene is TRBV5-1, the J gene TRBJ1-4; D may be TRBD1 (5 bases). The V end was cut by 5 bases, the J end by 1 base, with 12 bases between. CDR1 SGHRS and CDR2 YFSETQ come from the germline V gene. The CDR3 spans 15 residues. The CDR3 protein is CASRGFRGTNEKLFF. The CDR3 region has the DNA TGCGCCAGCAGGGGCTTTAGGGGAACTAATGAAAAACTGTTTTTT.

The V gene is TRBV2, the J gene TRBJ2-2; D ambiguous. This CDR3 has 12 amino acids. CDR1 is SNHLY and CDR2 is FYNNEI in the germline V gene. V was clipped by 2 bases and J by 6 bases, with 4 bases between them. The CDR3 is CASSETAGELFF. The CDR3 nucleotides read TGTGCCAGCAGTGAAACTGCCGGGGAGCTGTTTTTT.

The V call is TRBV23-1, the J call TRBJ1-5, with TRBD1 identical over 9 bases. TRBV23-1 is noted as an ORF with a role that remains uncertain. The length of the CDR3 is 14 residues. V trimming: 6 bases; J trimming: 1 base; junction bases outside the gene matches: 1. The CDR3 spells CASRTGGSNQPQHF. The CDR3 DNA is TGCGCCAGCAGGACAGGGGGAAGCAATCAGCCCCAGCATTTT.